A single sample is the source of the 29 T cell receptor beta chains below, sequenced in a study of T cell responses to AZD1222 COVID-19 vaccine. Clones were sequenced by immunoSEQ multiplex PCR, and TCRdb holds only the in-frame ones, with some missing. The data show 150,000 to 160,000 clones, roughly nine tenths seen once. The source was peripheral blood, collected after recovery from COVID-19. The receptors come from an adult who had recovered from COVID-19.

This clone was seen a single time. This chain connects TRBV4-1 to TRBJ2-5, with D perhaps TRBD2 (6 bases). Trimming stripped 1 base from V and 5 bases from J, with 17 bases between. This CDR3 spans 16 amino acids. Germline V gene sequence: CDR1 MGHRA, CDR2 YSYEKL. CDR3 protein: CASSQGQLAILETQYF. CDR3 DNA: TGCGCCAGCAGCCAAGGGCAGCTAGCGATATTGGAGACCCAGTACTTC.

The V call is TRBV27, the J call TRBJ2-7; TRBD2 matches 11 bases. The CDR3 runs 15 residues. Looked up from germline, CDR1 is MNHEY and CDR2 is SMNVEV (reference sequence). The V gene end was trimmed by 6 bases and the J gene end by 4 bases; junction bases not matched to a gene: 8. For the CDR3, the DNA is TGTGCCAGCAGCCATCCGGGACTAGCGGAATACGAGCAGTACTTC. Its protein product is CASSHPGLAEYEQYF.

The CDR3 bases are TGTGCCAGCAGCGTAGACAGGGCGGATACGCAGTATTTT. Protein: CASSVDRADTQYF. The chain couples TRBV7-3 to TRBJ2-3, with 7 positions matching TRBD1. Per germline, CDR1 SGHTA and CDR2 FQGTGA. This CDR3 comprises 13 residues. The ends lost 5 bases at V and 6 bases at J; junction bases unmatched: 5.

V is TRBV5-4 and J is TRBJ1-2, with D possibly TRBD1 on 5 matching bases. The germline V gene encodes CDR1 SGHNT and CDR2 YYREEE (reference sequence). V was shortened by 4 bases and J by 2 bases, with 9 bases between the two germline ends. CDR3 length: 13 residues. CDR3 residues: CASSRDSNYGYTF. As DNA, the CDR3 is TGTGCCAGCAGCCGGGACTCCAACTATGGCTACACCTTC.

The rearrangement joins TRBV28 to TRBJ2-7, with 10 positions matching TRBD1. V gave up 5 bases and J gave up 3 bases; unmatched junction bases: 7. Germline CDR1 and CDR2: MDHEN and SYDVKM. The CDR3 contains 15 residues. The CDR3 sequence is CASSPEDRGGYEQYF. The CDR3 coding sequence is TGTGCCAGCAGTCCCGAGGACAGGGGGGGCTACGAGCAGTACTTC.

Only a few counts were recorded for this clone. The chain combines TRBV28 with TRBJ2-5; D is perhaps TRBD2 (5 bases). V shed 6 bases and J shed 5 bases, with 16 bases lying between them. Germline V gene data show CDR1 as MDHEN and CDR2 as SYDVKM. The CDR3 has 14 residues. CDR3 in amino acids: CASSPAGTGETQYF. DNA for the CDR3: TGTGCCAGCAGCCCCGCAGGAACGGGGGAGACCCAGTACTTC.

CDR3 sequence: CASSLVEQRGYTF. CDR3 DNA sequence: TGTGCCAGCAGCTTAGTGGAACAGCGAGGCTACACCTTC. The chain is built from TRBV7-8 and TRBJ1-2; no firm D call. The CDR3 loop spans 13 amino acids. V was trimmed by 1 base and J by 8 bases, leaving 11 bases between them. The germline CDR1 and CDR2 sequences are SGHVS and FQNEAQ.

The chain is built from TRBV6-5 and TRBJ1-4; D unresolved. In germline, CDR1 is MNHEY, CDR2 SVGAGI. V was shortened by 0 bases and J by 4 bases, with 9 bases between the two germline ends. The CDR3 extends over 15 amino acids. The CDR3 region has the DNA TGTGCCAGCAGTTACTCAGGCAGCAGTAATGAAAAACTGTTTTTT. Amino acids: CASSYSGSSNEKLFF.

The chain combines TRBV3-1 (or the pseudogene TRBV3-2) with TRBJ2-1; perhaps TRBD1 as D (5 bases). Germline V gives CDR1 LGHDT, CDR2 YNNKEL (reference sequence). Trimming took off 3 bases at V and 8 bases at J, with 11 bases between the two ends. The CDR3 is 13 residues long. The CDR3 region is CASSHTGLDEQFF. The CDR3 nucleotides are TGTGCCAGCAGCCATACAGGTCTGGATGAGCAGTTCTTC.

This clone came up once. V and J are TRBV7-9 and TRBJ1-4; 7 bases are a match to TRBD1. CDR1 is SEHNR, CDR2 FQNEAQ, per germline (reference sequence). This CDR3 contains 14 residues. The V and J ends lost 7 bases and 8 bases, in that order; junction bases with no gene match: 10. For the CDR3, the DNA is TGTGCCAGCACTCGGGCAGGGGGTGAAGAAAAACTGTTTTTT. Translation gives CASTRAGGEEKLFF. The whole variable domain, remainder taken from reference TRBV7-9 and TRBJ1-4, is DTGVSQNPRHKITKRGQNVTFRCDPISEHNRLYWYRQTLGQGPEFLTYFQNEAQLEKSRLLSDRFSAERPKGSFSTLEIQRTEQGDSAMYLCASTRAGGEEKLFFGSGTQLSVL.

V is TRBV5-1 and J is TRBJ2-7; tentative D call: TRBD2 (5 bases). Trimming pared 4 bases from V and 0 bases from J, leaving 11 bases between. The CDR3 length is 14 residues. The germline V gene encodes CDR1 SGHRS and CDR2 YFSETQ. The CDR3, as DNA: TGCGCCAGCAGCCCCACCGCGGGCTCCTACGAGCAGTACTTC. Amino acid sequence: CASSPTAGSYEQYF.

Written as DNA, the CDR3 is TGTGCCAGCAATGGCAGGAGAAACACTGAAGCTTTCTTT. It translates to CASNGRRNTEAFF. The chain has TRBV27 and TRBJ1-1; D is undetermined. Germline V gives CDR1 MNHEY, CDR2 SMNVEV (reference sequence). The germline V and J ends were trimmed by 7 bases and 2 bases, with 11 bases remaining between them. The CDR3 has 13 residues.

V usage is TRBV7-2 and J usage is TRBJ1-5, with 8 positions matching TRBD1. This CDR3 spans 15 amino acids. CDR1 is SGHTA, CDR2 FQGNSA, per germline. The trim removed 5 bases at V and 6 bases at J, leaving 9 bases unmatched. The CDR3 sequence: CASSLRTGRGQPQHF. The CDR3 region has the DNA TGTGCCAGCAGCCTCCGGACAGGGCGAGGTCAGCCCCAGCATTTT.

V gene TRBV29-1 combines with J gene TRBJ2-5; D is unresolved. The V gene lost 6 bases and the J gene lost 5 bases, with 16 bases spanning the gap. Germline assignment: CDR1 SQVTM and CDR2 ANQGSEA. The CDR3 spans 13 residues. The CDR3, as DNA: TGCAGCGTGCCCGGTCCCTCTAGTGAGACCCAGTACTTC. Residues: CSVPGPSSETQYF.

The chain recombines TRBV7-2 with TRBJ1-1; D is uncertain. Trimming took off 8 bases at V and 1 base at J, with 14 bases between the two ends. CDR3 size: 14 residues. Germline assignment: CDR1 SGHTA and CDR2 FQGNSA. The CDR3 loop is CASSRKGQNTEAFF. In DNA, the CDR3 is TGTGCCAGCTCCAGGAAGGGCCAGAACACTGAAGCTTTCTTT.

The genes are TRBV21-1 and TRBJ2-7; the table's D call TRBD1 went unverified against the DNA. TRBV21-1 is designated a pseudogene. CDR3 length equals 19 residues. CDR3 in amino acids: CASSPKPGQGLADSYEQYF. The CDR3 nucleotides read TGTGCCAGCAGTCCCAAACCGGGACAGGGGCTGGCCGACTCCTACGAGCAGTACTTC.

V and J are TRBV11-2 and TRBJ2-1; D is unclear. This CDR3 is 14 amino acids long. V lost 3 bases and J 8 bases, leaving 14 bases between the germline ends. Germline V lookup: CDR1 SGHAT, CDR2 FQNNGV. CDR3 bases: TGTGCCAGCAGCTTGAGTAGCAATAGCCATGAGCAGTTCTTC. Amino acid sequence: CASSLSSNSHEQFF.

The genes are TRBV6-6 and TRBJ2-3; 7 bases line up with TRBD2. The trim removed 7 bases at V and 2 bases at J, leaving 9 bases unmatched. The CDR3 is 15 residues long. Germline V gene lookup returns CDR1 MNHNY and CDR2 SVGAGI (reference sequence). CDR3 sequence reads: CASTSTSALTDTQYF. The DNA for the CDR3 is TGTGCCAGCACCTCAACTAGCGCCCTCACAGATACGCAGTATTTT.

In the case of this clone: This may be a read error, as it is one base from a much larger clone. Within the sample, other DNA sequences also encode this same CDR3. V usage is TRBV3-1 (or the pseudogene TRBV3-2) and J usage is TRBJ2-7; D is ambiguous. CDR1 is LGHDT and CDR2 is YNNKEL in the germline V gene (reference sequence). The CDR3 consists of 18 residues. Here the CDR3 reads CASSPGPNSPLLSYEQYF. Written as DNA, the CDR3 is TGTGCTAGCAGCCCGGGTCCGAATTCGCCCCTTCTCTCCTACGAGCAGTACTTC.

The CDR3 reads CASRGITGDTGELFF. As DNA, the CDR3 is TGTGCCAGTAGGGGGATCACAGGGGATACCGGGGAGCTGTTTTTT. This rearrangement joins TRBV19 to TRBJ2-2; 7 bases are shared with TRBD1. CDR1 and CDR2 from the germline V gene are LNHDA and SQIVND (reference sequence). The V segment lost 6 bases and the J segment 5 bases; nucleotides outside the gene matches: 9. The CDR3 has 15 amino acids.

V and J are TRBV27 and TRBJ2-7; D uncertain. In germline, CDR1 is MNHEY, CDR2 SMNVEV (reference sequence). This CDR3 comprises 13 residues. V was trimmed by 3 bases and J by 4 bases, leaving 10 bases between them. The DNA of the CDR3 is TGTGCCAGCAGTTTTACACCCTCATACGAGCAGTACTTC. Translation gives CASSFTPSYEQYF.

This clone was recorded only once. The J gene is TRBJ2-3, the V gene TRBV6-1; TRBD2 agrees at 9 bases. The CDR3 contains 16 residues. The germline V gene has CDR1 MNHNS and CDR2 SASEGT. J lost 3 bases, V lost 4 bases, and 8 bases had no gene match. The CDR3 DNA is TGTGCCAGCAGTGCGAGTAGCGGGAGCTGGACAGATACGCAGTATTTT. Translating gives CASSASSGSWTDTQYF.

The chain has TRBV6-5 and TRBJ1-2; possible D gene TRBD1, 6 bases. CDR3 length: 14 amino acids. V lost 5 bases, J lost 2 bases, and 12 bases lay in between. Germline V gene data show CDR1 as MNHEY and CDR2 as SVGAGI. CDR3 protein: CASSTWDTNYGYTF. The DNA of the CDR3 is TGTGCCAGCAGTACCTGGGACACGAACTATGGCTACACCTTC.

This clone appeared once. The chain couples TRBV2 to TRBJ1-1; a possible D gene is TRBD1 (5 bases). The CDR3 has 14 amino acids. Germline lookup yields CDR1 SNHLY and CDR2 FYNNEI. The V gene lost 3 bases and the J gene lost 1 base, with 9 bases spanning the gap. This CDR3 reads CASSDGGRNTEAFF. Written as DNA, the CDR3 is TGTGCCAGCAGTGATGGGGGAAGGAACACTGAAGCTTTCTTT.

The chain employs TRBV5-4 and TRBJ2-5; D perhaps matches TRBD2 (6 bases). The CDR3 consists of 15 residues. V lost 4 bases and J lost 2, with 15 bases in between. The germline V gene has CDR1 SGHNT and CDR2 YYREEE (reference sequence). As DNA, the CDR3 is TGTGCCAGCAGCGGGGGGACGAGGCCTCAAGAGACCCAGTACTTC. Residues: CASSGGTRPQETQYF.

This clone was detected once. The chain joins TRBV7-9 to TRBJ2-5; no definite D call. The V end lost 3 bases, the J end lost 1 base, and 9 bases lay between the germline ends. CDR1 and CDR2 (germline): SEHNR, FQNEAQ (reference sequence). This CDR3 region has 14 residues. The CDR3 reads CASSFAAVQETQYF. The CDR3 DNA reads as TGTGCCAGCAGCTTCGCGGCCGTCCAAGAGACCCAGTACTTC.

V and J are TRBV19 and TRBJ1-1, with D uncertain. Germline values: CDR1 LNHDA, CDR2 SQIVND (reference sequence). CDR3 length equals 13 residues. V was clipped by 6 bases and J by 3 bases, with 11 bases between them. CDR3 sequence: CASSLNPHTEAFF. The DNA for the CDR3 is TGTGCCAGTAGCCTGAACCCGCACACTGAAGCTTTCTTT.

This chain joins TRBV6-2 or TRBV6-3 and TRBJ1-4; no firm D call. The CDR3 is 16 residues long. CDR1 MNHEY and CDR2 SVGEGT come from the germline V gene. With 5 bases removed from V and 1 base from J, the gap between germline ends came to 14 bases. The CDR3 DNA reads TGTGCCAGCAGTCCCGAGGCCTCGGGAACTAATGAAAAACTGTTTTTT. Protein product: CASSPEASGTNEKLFF.

This clone was seen a single time. J is TRBJ1-5 and V is TRBV28, with a tentative D call TRBD1 (5 bases). V was trimmed by 7 bases and J by 0 bases, leaving 13 bases between them. The germline V gene encodes CDR1 MDHEN and CDR2 SYDVKM. The CDR3 contains 15 residues. Here the CDR3 reads CASNLGGYSNQPQHF. CDR3 coding DNA: TGTGCCAGCAATTTGGGGGGTTATAGCAATCAGCCCCAGCATTTT.